This is a list of T cell receptor beta chains from one sample in a study of memory CD4+ T cells and cytomegalovirus serostatus. Generated by immunoSEQ multiplex PCR, the TCRdb table keeps only in-frame clones and is missing some. The table lists approximately 30,000 clones, about three quarters of them singletons. Sequencing was carried out using memory CD4+ T cells from blood. The source of these receptors is an adult in good health and CMV-seronegative. Some clones in this sample may be carry-over from other donors' samples. CDR3s include the opening cysteine and the closing phenylalanine or tryptophan. D genes are given only for firm matches. Some rows mark clone size as missing; the rest say once, few, many or name a class of expanded clone.

d_gene	abundance	j_gene	v_gene	CDR3nt	CDR3aa
TRBD1	-	TRBJ1-1	TRBV15	TGTGCCACCAGCAGAGACCAGGGGGGGAACACTGAAGCTTTCTTT	CATSRDQGGNTEAFF
-	-	TRBJ1-5	TRBV27	TGTGCCAGCAGCAAACACCTGACAGGAGCTTCTAATCAGCCCCAGCATTTT	CASSKHLTGASNQPQHF
TRBD2	-	TRBJ2-3	TRBV4-2	TGTGCCAGCAGCCAAGGAGCGGGGGGGCTGACAGATACGCAGTATTTT	CASSQGAGGLTDTQYF
-	-	TRBJ2-2	TRBV9	TGTGCCAGCAGCGTTTCAGGGAAGAACACCGGGGAGCTGTTTTTT	CASSVSGKNTGELFF
-	-	TRBJ1-2	TRBV7-2	TGTGCCAGCAGCCCTAGTGCTAACTATGGCTACACCTTC	CASSPSANYGYTF
-	-	TRBJ1-4	TRBV7-8	TGTGCCAGCAGCTTTTGGCCAGGGTCGAATGAAAAACTGTTTTTT	CASSFWPGSNEKLFF
-	once	TRBJ2-2	TRBV7-2	TGTGCCAGCAGCCCCGGGGGCACCGGGGAGCTGTTTTTT	CASSPGGTGELFF
-	-	TRBJ2-7	TRBV2	TGTGCCAGCAGTCTCGGGGCCGCCTACGAGCAGTACTTC	CASSLGAAYEQYF
TRBD1	-	TRBJ2-1	TRBV6-5	TGTGCCACCCAAGGGGGCTACTACAATGAGCAGTTCTTC	CATQGGYYNEQFF
-	few	TRBJ1-1	TRBV18	TGTGCCAGCTCACCCTCAGGTAGGGGGAACACTGAAGCTTTCTTT	CASSPSGRGNTEAFF
-	-	TRBJ2-1	TRBV29-1	TGCAGCGTTGACGGCAGGTATAACAAGTTCTTC	CSVDGRYNKFF
-	-	TRBJ2-3	TRBV9	TGTGCCAGCAGCGTAGGTTTTCCGGGCGGGGATACGCAGTATTTT	CASSVGFPGGDTQYF
TRBD1	-	TRBJ1-5	TRBV19	TGTGCCAGCCACTCCGGGACAGGGAAAAGCAATCAGCCCCAGCATTTT	CASHSGTGKSNQPQHF
-	-	TRBJ2-3	TRBV2	TGTGCCAGCAGTGAGGTGTTCGCAGATACGCAGTATTTT	CASSEVFADTQYF
-	-	TRBJ2-3	TRBV7-9	TGTGCCAGCAGCTCCTTCTATGCGACTAGCACAGATACGCAGTATTTT	CASSSFYATSTDTQYF
-	-	TRBJ2-1	TRBV11-2	TGTGCCAGCAGCTTAAGGTTTTTCGACAATGAGCAGTTCTTC	CASSLRFFDNEQFF
TRBD2	-	TRBJ2-3	TRBV30	TGTGCCTGGGCCCGAGGCGGGGGGGCAGATACGCAGTATTTT	CAWARGGGADTQYF
TRBD2	-	TRBJ2-7	TRBV27	TGTGCCAGCAGTTCAGGACTGCCCGGGACTAGCGGAAAGCAGTACTTC	CASSSGLPGTSGKQYF
-	-	TRBJ1-3	TRBV6-1	TGTGCCAGCAGCCGAGACAGGACCTCTGGAAACACCATATATTTT	CASSRDRTSGNTIYF
-	few	TRBJ2-5	TRBV10-3	TGTGCCATCAGAGTTTCCCCTGGGGAGACCCAGTACTTC	CAIRVSPGETQYF
-	-	TRBJ1-3	TRBV6-1	TGTGCCAGCATAGTCCGGCAGGCTGGAAACACCATATATTTT	CASIVRQAGNTIYF
-	-	TRBJ1-1	TRBV11-1	TGTGCCAGCAGCTTAGACTTACAGGGTGTGGCGGCCACTGAAGCTTTCTTT	CASSLDLQGVAATEAFF
-	-	TRBJ1-3	TRBV30	TGTGCCTGGAGTGTATTGAGGATGGTGGGTGGAAACACCATATATTTT	CAWSVLRMVGGNTIYF
TRBD2	-	TRBJ2-4	TRBV27	TGTGCCAGCAGTCAGAATCCGAGCCCTAGCGGGGGGGGTGATTATAGCATTCAGTACTTC	CASSQNPSPSGGGDYSIQYF
-	-	TRBJ1-5	TRBV28	TGTGCCAGCAGTTTCCCCTCCGGACTGTATAGCAATCAGCCCCAGCATTTT	CASSFPSGLYSNQPQHF
TRBD2	few	TRBJ2-7	TRBV4-2	TGTGCCAGCAGCCAAGATCGGGACCCCGGGACTATCTCCTACGAGCAGTACTTC	CASSQDRDPGTISYEQYF
-	-	TRBJ1-1	TRBV6-1	TGTGCCAGCAGACGGGGTAAGGACACTGAAGCTTTCTTT	CASRRGKDTEAFF
TRBD1	-	TRBJ2-7	TRBV5-6	TGTGCCAGCAGCCCCGGGACAGGGCTCTACGAGCAGTACTTC	CASSPGTGLYEQYF
-	-	TRBJ2-7	TRBV7-7	TGTGCTAGCAGCTTAAGGCCCGAGGGGGAGCAGTACTTC	CASSLRPEGEQYF
TRBD1	-	TRBJ1-2	TRBV7-8	TGTGCCAGCAGCTCGAATCCCGGGACAGGGGGCTCTGGCTACACCTTC	CASSSNPGTGGSGYTF